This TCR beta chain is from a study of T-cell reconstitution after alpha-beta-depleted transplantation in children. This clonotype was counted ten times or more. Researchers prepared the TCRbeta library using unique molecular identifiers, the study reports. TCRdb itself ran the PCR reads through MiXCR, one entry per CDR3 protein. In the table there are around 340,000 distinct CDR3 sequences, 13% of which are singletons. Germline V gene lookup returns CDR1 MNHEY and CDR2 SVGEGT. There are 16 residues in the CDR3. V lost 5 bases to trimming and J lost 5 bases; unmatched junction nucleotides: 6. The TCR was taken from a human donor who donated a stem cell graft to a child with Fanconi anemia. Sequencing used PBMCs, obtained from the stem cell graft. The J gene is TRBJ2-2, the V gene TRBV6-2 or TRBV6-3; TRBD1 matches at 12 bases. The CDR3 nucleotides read TGTGCCAGCAGTCGCGGGACAGGGGGCCGGACCGGGGAGCTGTTTTTT. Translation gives CASSRGTGGRTGELFF.